This TCR beta chain was retrieved from a study of memory CD4+ T cells and cytomegalovirus serostatus (dated by TCRdb to the late 2010s). Study-level background: The cohort comprised 33 healthy Belgian adults, 9 CMV seropositive and some 25 CMV seronegative. The study sequenced CD4+ memory TCRbeta repertoires of a Belgian cohort with known cytomegalovirus serostatus to replicate a published TCR-based CMV serostatus classifier.

The Quick-DNA Microprep Kit was used to extract genomic DNA from the sorted cells. TCRbeta DNA was amplified with the immunoSEQ hsTCRbeta kit following the manufacturer's protocol. TCRbeta libraries were sequenced on an Illumina MiSeq instrument. Concerning the study's data processing: Once out-of-frame sequences had been removed, 2,204,828 distinct TCRbeta sequences were left, which works out to an average of about 67,000 per individual. Two values were used to score each individual: the count of 150 to 200 previously reported CMV-associated TCRbeta sequences and the total count of productive distinct TCRbeta sequences. A beta-binomial model was reimplemented in Python, and scikit-learn random forests with default parameters were trained on US cohort data. Classifier performance on the Belgian cohort was summarized as median AUC with percentile confidence intervals over 10,000 bootstrap iterations. This is the immuneACCESS table as TCRdb keeps it, with only in-frame sequences that have V and J called. A part of the clones is gone; compared with another copy, unresolved V genes explain less than half, and the rest is unexplained. V and J calls plus clone size are reproduced from that table; the DNA served to infer D and trimming. The sample yields about 57,000 clones; over 75% were counted once. Less than 0.95% of the sample lies in the top ten.

As to this clone: The antigen it recognizes is unknown. No base-level quality is on record; no much larger clone is a single base apart.

Study-level results and caveats: Only CD4+CD45RO+ memory cells were sequenced, unlike the original study, which covered naive and memory CD4+ and CD8+ populations. On the Belgian cohort, the classifier based on the original framework reached a median bootstrapped AUC of approximately 0.95, with a 95% CI of 0.76-1.00. Among the 150 or so previously reported CMV-associated TCRbeta sequences, some 67 showed up in the CD4+ memory repertoires, with each one found in between one and five individuals. Results were interpreted as suggesting that the CMV-associated TCR signature is largely present in the CD4+ memory repertoire. For CMV serostatus prediction, a median bootstrapped AUC of 0.95 was reached with the original framework, and a median bootstrapped AUC of about 0.89 was reached with a US-trained random forest.

Single viable CD3+CD4+CD8-CD45RO+ cells were sorted as memory CD4+ T cells on a FACSAria II. CMV serostatus was determined using a Roche Elecsys assay that detects serum IgG against CMV pp150, pp28, p38 and p52. Once the samples were thawed, total CD4+ T cells were enriched through positive selection using CD4 magnetic microbeads. The samples came from a different study that was designed specifically to examine the CD4+ T cell memory repertoire. Following standard operating procedures, peripheral blood mononuclear cells were isolated and cryopreserved, while serum was kept at -80 degrees C. The staining used CD3-PerCP (BW264/56), CD4-APC (RPA-T4), CD45RO-PE (UCHT1) and CD8-Pacific Orange (3B5) antibodies, and Sytox blue was used to exclude non-viable cells. Input material: memory CD4+ T cells from blood. The clonotype originates from an adult in good health and CMV-seronegative.

This receptor carries the CDR3 CATSPKRENEQFF. The DNA sequence is as follows: TGTGCCACCAGCCCCAAACGGGAGAATGAGCAGTTCTTC. The chain is assembled from TRBV15 and TRBJ2-1, and perhaps TRBD2 as D gene, on 6 matching bases. The germline V gene (reference sequence) sets CDR1 to LNHNV and CDR2 to YYDKDF. V is clipped by 5 bases and J by 7 bases, and the sequence between their germline boundaries is 12 bases long. The CDR3 spans 13 residues, from the cysteine through the phenylalanine. Only the CDR3 region is kept as DNA, spanning 39 bases read in frame from base 1.